Following are 14 T cell receptor beta chains from one sample sequenced in a study of blood T cell repertoires in COVID-19. Clones were sequenced by immunoSEQ multiplex PCR, and TCRdb holds only the in-frame ones, with some missing. This sample yields about 170,000 clones, of which about 87% are seen a single time; over 3.5% belongs to the top ten. The sequencing sample was made of peripheral blood. These receptors originate from a man between 18 and 29 years old with active or convalescent COVID-19.

The chain joins TRBV6-1 to TRBJ2-3, with TRBD2 identical over 8 bases. Germline CDR1 MNHNS, CDR2 SASEGT. V was pared by 2 bases and J by 5 bases, with 6 bases of the junction left unmatched. The CDR3 has 15 amino acids. The CDR3 is CASSELAGGGDTQYF. DNA for the CDR3: TGTGCCAGCAGTGAATTGGCGGGGGGCGGAGATACGCAGTATTTT.

The chain joins TRBV21-1 to TRBJ2-7; the D call of TRBD2 is as the table states it, not checked on the DNA. TRBV21-1 is deemed a pseudogene. The CDR3 loop spans 18 amino acids. In DNA, the CDR3 is TGTGCCAGCAGCACCAGCCCGGGACTAGCGGGGAGACCCTACGAGCAGTACGTC. Protein product: CASSTSPGLAGRPYEQYV.

CDR3 sequence reads: CAIRMGGSTDTQYF. CDR3 in DNA: TGTGCCATCAGAATGGGAGGTAGCACAGATACGCAGTATTTT. V usage is TRBV10-3 and J usage is TRBJ2-3, with D maybe TRBD2 (6 bases). The CDR3 loop spans 14 amino acids. Germline-derived CDR1 and CDR2 are ENHRY and SYGVKD. V gave up 6 bases and J gave up 0 bases, with 10 bases separating them.

The chain employs TRBV7-8 and TRBJ2-7; 7 nucleotides line up with TRBD1. Trimming took 5 bases from V and 2 from J; bases not matched to a gene: 6. The CDR3 length is 14 residues. Germline CDR1 and CDR2: SGHVS and FQNEAQ. CDR3 protein: CASSPSTGTYEQYV. The CDR3 coding sequence is TGTGCCAGCAGCCCTTCGACAGGGACCTACGAGCAGTACGTC.

This rearrangement joins TRBV11-2 to TRBJ2-5, with D perhaps matching TRBD2 (6 bases). The CDR3 loop spans 15 amino acids. V was clipped by 1 base and J by 8 bases, with 17 bases between them. Germline-derived CDR1 and CDR2 are SGHAT and FQNNGV. The CDR3 sequence is CASSLVGTGLVTQYF. For the CDR3, the DNA is TGTGCCAGCAGCTTAGTAGGGACTGGCTTAGTTACCCAGTACTTC.

This clone was picked up a small number of times. In DNA form, the CDR3 reads TGTGCCAGCTCACAACTTGGGACATTTGAAGCTTTCTTT. Translation gives CASSQLGTFEAFF. The chain combines TRBV18 with TRBJ1-1; D may be TRBD1 (6 bases). Germline CDR1 is KGHSH and CDR2 is LQKENI. V was pared by 4 bases and J by 7 bases, with 13 bases between. This CDR3 comprises 13 residues.

The chain couples TRBV6-5 to TRBJ1-2, with 7 positions matching TRBD1. There are 15 residues in the CDR3. The germline V gene has CDR1 MNHEY and CDR2 SVGAGI. The V gene end was trimmed by 1 base and the J gene end by 4 bases; junction bases not matched to a gene: 6. The CDR3 DNA follows: TGTGCCAGCAGTTACTTCGCAGGGGGTAGCTATGGCTACACCTTC. Translating gives CASSYFAGGSYGYTF.

This chain joins TRBV11-2 and TRBJ1-4, with D possibly TRBD1 on 6 matching bases. V lost 0 bases, J lost 4 bases, and 9 bases lay in between. The CDR3 consists of 15 residues. Germline V gene sequence: CDR1 SGHAT, CDR2 FQNNGV. The CDR3 here is CASSLDTGSNEKLFF. In nucleotides, the CDR3 is TGTGCCAGCAGCTTAGATACAGGGAGTAATGAAAAACTGTTTTTT.

The chain is built from TRBV7-2 and TRBJ2-3, with D maybe TRBD2 (5 bases). Per germline, CDR1 SGHTA and CDR2 FQGNSA. Trimming took 3 bases from V and 8 from J, leaving 9 bases between them. The CDR3 is 12 residues long. The CDR3 DNA follows: TGTGCCAGCAGCTTTGCCGGAGGTACGCAGTATTTT. Protein: CASSFAGGTQYF.

The chain has TRBV2 and TRBJ1-1, with no clear D. Germline lookup yields CDR1 SNHLY and CDR2 FYNNEI. Trimming took off 8 bases at V and 1 base at J, with 8 bases between the two ends. This CDR3 region has 12 residues. CDR3 region: CASGQTNTEAFF. The CDR3 DNA is TGTGCCAGCGGGCAGACGAACACTGAAGCTTTCTTT.

The rearrangement links TRBV6-5 to TRBJ1-5; TRBD1 is a possible D gene (5 bases). This CDR3 contains 14 residues. V gave up 7 bases and J gave up 0 bases, with 10 bases separating them. The V gene's germline CDR1 is MNHEY and CDR2 SVGAGI. CDR3 in amino acids: CASNRQYSNQPQHF. As DNA, the CDR3 is TGTGCCAGCAACCGACAGTATAGCAATCAGCCCCAGCATTTT.

This chain links TRBV28 with TRBJ2-7; 8 nucleotides match TRBD1. Germline CDR1 MDHEN, CDR2 SYDVKM. V shed 5 bases and J 3 bases; nucleotides not matched to a gene: 3. This CDR3 is built from 13 residues. In DNA form, the CDR3 reads TGTGCCAGCAGTGCAGGGGGCATCTACGAGCAGTACGTC. It translates to CASSAGGIYEQYV.

The chain couples TRBV4-1 to TRBJ2-5, with 9 nucleotides matching TRBD1. The CDR3 extends over 14 amino acids. Trimming cost V 0 bases and J 7 bases; bases outside gene matches: 3. Germline V gene sequence: CDR1 MGHRA, CDR2 YSYEKL. The CDR3 here is CASSQEGTGSTQYF. CDR3 in DNA: TGCGCCAGCAGCCAAGAAGGGACAGGGTCGACCCAGTACTTC.

The gene calls are TRBV11-3 and TRBJ2-5; 8 positions match TRBD2. CDR3 length: 16 residues. With V trimmed by 3 bases and J by 5 bases, 11 bases remained unmatched. CDR1 SGHNT and CDR2 YENEEA come from the germline V gene. The CDR3 DNA reads as TGTGCCAGCAGCTTGCACACAGCGGGAGTAGAGGAGACCCAGTACTTC. As protein: CASSLHTAGVEETQYF.